This passage covers 24 T cell receptor beta chains from one sample sequenced in a study of CD8+ T cells in alopecia areata. TCR sequencing used cDNA made by reverse transcription of extracted RNA. Profiled with immunoSEQ multiplex PCR; TCRdb holds only in-frame clones, not every one. Of roughly 120,000 clones listed, about 50% are singletons. Specified treatment: oral pan-JAK inhibitor, 5-10 mg twice daily. The sequencing here drew on CD4+ T cells sorted from blood, taken at week 4, from a patient treated with tofacitinib. These receptors all stem from a human donor with alopecia areata.

This clone was seen a single time. This chain links TRBV4-1 with TRBJ2-7, with 14 bases matching TRBD2. V was pared by 3 bases and J by 6 bases, with 4 bases of the junction left unmatched. The germline V gene has CDR1 MGHRA and CDR2 YSYEKL. This CDR3 has 15 residues. CDR3 sequence reads: CASSHHGLAGGEQYF. The CDR3 coding sequence is TGCGCCAGCAGCCACCACGGACTAGCGGGAGGCGAGCAGTACTTC.

The V call is TRBV10-3, the J call TRBJ2-7; 12 positions match TRBD2. V lost 6 bases, J lost 7 bases, and 7 bases stayed unmatched. CDR3 length: 14 residues. From germline, CDR1 is ENHRY and CDR2 SYGVKD. The CDR3 region is CAISRTSGKGEQYF. Here the CDR3 DNA reads TGTGCCATCAGCCGGACTAGCGGGAAGGGAGAGCAGTACTTC.

The V and J genes are TRBV7-8 and TRBJ2-6; tentative D call: TRBD2 (6 bases). CDR1 SGHVS and CDR2 FQNEAQ come from the germline V gene. The CDR3 is 15 residues long. Trimming cost V 5 bases and J 2 bases, with 10 bases left between them. The CDR3 sequence: CASSLGLAGANVLTF. CDR3 nucleotide sequence: TGTGCCAGCAGCCTGGGACTTGCTGGGGCCAACGTCCTGACTTTC. The complete variable domain, with remaining parts taken from reference TRBV7-8 and TRBJ2-6, reads GAGVSQSPRYKVAKRGQDVALRCDPISGHVSLFWYQQALGQGPEFLTYFQNEAQLDKSGLPSDRFFAERPEGSVSTLKIQRTQQEDSAVYLCASSLGLAGANVLTFGAGSRLTVL.

This clone was seen more than once but under ten times. The rearrangement uses TRBV6-1 and TRBJ1-1; 10 positions agree with TRBD1. V lost 6 bases to trimming and J lost 5 bases; unmatched junction nucleotides: 3. CDR3 length: 13 amino acids. Per the germline V gene, CDR1 is MNHNS and CDR2 is SASEGT. The CDR3 reads CASSVGQGTEAFF. The CDR3 DNA reads as TGTGCCAGCAGCGTGGGACAGGGGACTGAAGCTTTCTTT.

CDR3 sequence (DNA): TGTGCCAGCAGCTATGGACGGATGAACACTGAAGCTTTCTTT. This sequence encodes CASSYGRMNTEAFF. The chain joins TRBV7-9 to TRBJ1-1; D is unclear. This CDR3 spans 14 amino acids. Germline values: CDR1 SEHNR, CDR2 FQNEAQ (reference sequence). The germline V and J ends were trimmed by 4 bases and 0 bases, with 9 bases remaining between them. The whole variable domain, filled in from reference TRBV7-9 and TRBJ1-1, reads DTGVSQNPRHKITKRGQNVTFRCDPISEHNRLYWYRQTLGQGPEFLTYFQNEAQLEKSRLLSDRFSAERPKGSFSTLEIQRTEQGDSAMYLCASSYGRMNTEAFFGQGTRLTVV.

The genes are TRBV5-1 and TRBJ1-4; a possible D gene is TRBD1 (5 bases). Germline V gives CDR1 SGHRS, CDR2 YFSETQ. The CDR3 runs to 14 residues. V lost 4 bases, J lost 4 bases, and 11 bases lay in between. This chain's CDR3 is CASSAGRYNEKLFF. The CDR3 coding sequence is TGCGCCAGCAGCGCGGGACGGTATAATGAAAAACTGTTTTTT. Based on the CDR3 plus reference TRBV5-1 and TRBJ1-4, the full variable domain is KAGVTQTPRYLIKTRGQQVTLSCSPISGHRSVSWYQQTPGQGLQFLFEYFSETQRNKGNFPGRFSGRQFSNSRSEMNVSTLELGDSALYLCASSAGRYNEKLFFGSGTQLSVL.

The chain couples TRBV2 to TRBJ1-1; unclear D gene. This CDR3 has 12 amino acids. The germline CDR1 and CDR2 sequences are SNHLY and FYNNEI. Trimming removed 8 bases from V and 3 bases from J, with 10 bases in between. The CDR3 bases are TGTGCCAGCGGTAAGGACTACACTGAAGCTTTCTTT. Protein sequence: CASGKDYTEAFF. Complete variable domain (other parts from reference TRBV2 and TRBJ1-1): EPEVTQTPSHQVTQMGQEVILRCVPISNHLYFYWYRQILGQKVEFLVSFYNNEISEKSEIFDDQFSVERPDGSNFTLKIRSTKLEDSAMYFCASGKDYTEAFFGQGTRLTVV.

This sequence joins TRBV9 and TRBJ2-3; 8 nucleotides line up with TRBD2. Germline lookup yields CDR1 SGDLS and CDR2 YYNGEE. The CDR3 covers 19 residues. V lost 4 bases to trimming and J lost 3 bases; unmatched junction nucleotides: 19. CDR3 sequence (DNA): TGTGCCAGCAGCCCTCTCCCCCTACTACTAGCGGAGGGGACAGATACGCAGTATTTT. Translating it yields CASSPLPLLLAEGTDTQYF.

V is TRBV2 and J is TRBJ1-2, with D perhaps matching TRBD1 (5 bases). CDR3 length equals 16 residues. Trimming cost V 1 base and J 4 bases, with 16 bases left between them. Germline assignment: CDR1 SNHLY and CDR2 FYNNEI. The CDR3, as DNA: TGTGCCAGCAGTGAAGGACAGAAGGTTGGTGGCTATGGCTACACCTTC. This encodes CASSEGQKVGGYGYTF.

The CDR3 DNA reads as TGCGCCAGCAGCTTGTCAGAGGGCTACAATGAGCAGTTCTTC. Translating it yields CASSLSEGYNEQFF. The chain joins TRBV5-1 to TRBJ2-1; TRBD2 is a possible D gene (5 bases). The V gene lost 1 base and the J gene lost 3 bases, with 8 bases spanning the gap. The germline CDR1 and CDR2 sequences are SGHRS and YFSETQ. This CDR3 contains 14 residues. The complete variable domain, with remaining parts taken from reference TRBV5-1 and TRBJ2-1, reads KAGVTQTPRYLIKTRGQQVTLSCSPISGHRSVSWYQQTPGQGLQFLFEYFSETQRNKGNFPGRFSGRQFSNSRSEMNVSTLELGDSALYLCASSLSEGYNEQFFGPGTRLTVL.

Here the CDR3 reads CASSPSRLGELEPQHF. CDR3 DNA: TGTGCCAGCAGCCCTTCGAGGCTAGGGGAGCTGGAGCCCCAGCATTTT. The chain employs TRBV7-3 and TRBJ1-5; a weak D match, TRBD1 (5 bases). Germline CDR1 reads SGHTA; CDR2 reads FQGTGA. Trimming removed 5 bases from V and 8 bases from J, with 22 bases in between. The CDR3 has 16 residues.

As regards this clone: A much larger clone differs by one base, so this may be a read error. The chain recombines TRBV11-2 with TRBJ1-2; D not certain. V lost 1 base, J lost 4 bases, and 4 bases lay in between. Germline V CDR1 and CDR2: SGHAT, FQNNGV. The CDR3 totals 12 residues. The CDR3 is CASSLGAYGYTF. The DNA of the CDR3 is TGTGCCAGCAGCTTAGGGGCCTATGGCTACACCTTC.

This clone has a handful of counts. This sequence joins TRBV29-1 and TRBJ1-1; D gene ambiguous. V was clipped by 0 bases and J by 6 bases, with 17 bases between them. The CDR3 sequence is 15 residues long. Per the germline V gene, CDR1 is SQVTM and CDR2 is ANQGSEA. The CDR3 is CSVEEFVKGTAEAFF. DNA for the CDR3: TGCAGCGTTGAAGAGTTTGTAAAGGGTACAGCTGAAGCTTTCTTT. The full variable domain, its missing parts supplied by reference TRBV29-1 and TRBJ1-1, is SAVISQKPSRDICQRGTSLTIQCQVDSQVTMMFWYRQQPGQSLTLIATANQGSEATYESGFVIDKFPISRPNLTFSTLTVSNMSPEDSSIYLCSVEEFVKGTAEAFFGQGTRLTVV.

In its sample, this clone was seen a few times. This sequence joins TRBV7-2 and TRBJ2-7; 7 bases fit TRBD1. In germline, CDR1 is SGHTA, CDR2 FQGNSA. The CDR3 spans 14 residues. V gave up 3 bases and J gave up 3 bases; unmatched junction bases: 5. The CDR3 here is CASSFPGQIYEQYF. CDR3 coding DNA: TGTGCCAGCAGCTTTCCGGGACAGATCTACGAGCAGTACTTC.

The rearrangement joins TRBV30 to TRBJ2-5; D is ambiguous. There are 16 residues in the CDR3. V dropped 0 bases and J dropped 2 bases, with 16 bases sitting between them. CDR1 and CDR2 from the germline V gene are GTSNPN and SVGIG (reference sequence). The CDR3 reads CAWSVLKAEFQETQYF. The CDR3 bases are TGTGCCTGGAGTGTACTAAAGGCAGAGTTTCAAGAGACCCAGTACTTC.

V and J are TRBV14 and TRBJ2-1; tentative D call: TRBD2 (5 bases). This CDR3 is built from 16 residues. Germline CDR1 reads SGHDN; CDR2 reads FVKESK. V lost 0 bases to trimming and J lost 0 bases, with 9 bases between them. DNA of the CDR3: TGTGCCAGCAGCCAAGATCCCGGAGGCTCCTACAATGAGCAGTTCTTC. This translates into CASSQDPGGSYNEQFF.

The J gene is TRBJ2-1, the V gene TRBV9, with no clear D. V lost 0 bases, J lost 10 bases, and 14 bases lay in between. The CDR3 has 14 amino acids. Germline assignment: CDR1 SGDLS and CDR2 YYNGEE. In DNA form, the CDR3 reads TGTGCCAGCAGCGTAGGCGGCTACCTCCGGGAGCAGTTCTTC. It is translated as CASSVGGYLREQFF.

This clone was seen just once. The genes are TRBV30 and TRBJ2-7; D is undetermined. This CDR3 region has 11 residues. Germline V gene lookup returns CDR1 GTSNPN and CDR2 SVGIG (reference sequence). V gave up 1 base and J gave up 8 bases, with 9 bases separating them. The CDR3 is CAWSGARKQYF. As DNA, the CDR3 is TGTGCCTGGAGTGGCGCGAGAAAGCAGTACTTC.

The chain joins TRBV7-2 to TRBJ1-5; D gene uncertain. Germline V gene sequence: CDR1 SGHTA, CDR2 FQGNSA. V lost 5 bases and J lost 4, with 15 bases in between. This CDR3 region has 15 residues. The CDR3 spells CASSPRRQANQPQHF. CDR3 nucleotides: TGTGCCAGCAGCCCAAGGCGACAAGCAAATCAGCCCCAGCATTTT.

This rearrangement joins TRBV9 to TRBJ2-1, with D perhaps TRBD2 (5 bases). Per germline, CDR1 SGDLS and CDR2 YYNGEE. V lost 7 bases to trimming and J lost 1 base, with 9 bases between them. The CDR3 has 13 amino acids. CDR3 region: CASGRDSYNEQFF. In DNA form, the CDR3 reads TGTGCCAGCGGCCGGGATTCCTACAATGAGCAGTTCTTC. Combining the CDR3 with reference TRBV9 and TRBJ2-1 gives the whole variable domain DSGVTQTPKHLITATGQRVTLRCSPRSGDLSVYWYQQSLDQGLQFLIQYYNGEERAKGNILERFSAQQFPDLHSELNLSSLELGDSALYFCASGRDSYNEQFFGPGTRLTVL.

J is TRBJ1-6 and V is TRBV15; no clear D gene. Germline V CDR1 and CDR2: LNHNV, YYDKDF (reference sequence). This CDR3 region has 15 residues. V dropped 2 bases and J dropped 5 bases, with 10 bases sitting between them. CDR3 coding DNA: TGTGCCACCAGCAGACGTTCTTTGAATAATTCACCCCTCCACTTT. Its protein product is CATSRRSLNNSPLHF.

This clone showed up just a few times. The rearrangement joins TRBV30 to TRBJ1-2; no firm D call. The V end lost 4 bases, the J end lost 4 bases, and 13 bases lay between the germline ends. Germline CDR1 reads GTSNPN; CDR2 reads SVGIG (reference sequence). This CDR3 is built from 13 residues. This chain's CDR3 is CAWTPQGGYGYTF. The DNA of the CDR3 is TGTGCCTGGACTCCCCAAGGTGGCTATGGCTACACCTTC.

This clone was seen more than once but under ten times. The chain couples TRBV30 to TRBJ1-1; tentative D call: TRBD1 (6 bases). Deletions cut 3 bases from V and 3 bases from J, with 20 bases between. This CDR3 has 16 amino acids. Germline CDR1 reads GTSNPN; CDR2 reads SVGIG (reference sequence). The CDR3 nucleotides read TGTGCCTGGAGCCCCGCCGGGGGAGGGGGATACACTGAAGCTTTCTTT. Translating gives CAWSPAGGGGYTEAFF.

The chain recombines TRBV7-9 with TRBJ1-2; D is uncertain. The V end lost 8 bases, the J end lost 6 bases, and 13 bases lay between the germline ends. Germline CDR1 is SEHNR and CDR2 is FQNEAQ (reference sequence). There are 12 residues in the CDR3. The CDR3 DNA follows: TGTGCCAGCGAAGTAACAGAGGATGGCTACACCTTC. Translating gives CASEVTEDGYTF. Full variable domain (outside the CDR3, taken from reference TRBV7-9 and TRBJ1-2): DTGVSQNPRHKITKRGQNVTFRCDPISEHNRLYWYRQTLGQGPEFLTYFQNEAQLEKSRLLSDRFSAERPKGSFSTLEIQRTEQGDSAMYLCASEVTEDGYTFGSGTRLTVV.